The subject of this entry is one T cell receptor (beta chain). What it recognizes is unknown. The sample originates from a study of cytomegalovirus exposure and HLA in healthy donors. Study results and limitations: Several top significant clusters appeared, in a later analysis, to be linked to common viral pathogens. For presence/absence analyses, sequencing depth was assumed to be roughly uniform across donors.

PCR involved 60 Vbeta and 13 Jbeta primers. Per the study methods: An analysis that came later counted 70 million to 100 million unique TCR beta chains, approximately 10 million shared. Data came from immunoSEQ multiplex PCR; TCRdb stores just in-frame clones and leaves some out. That table supplies the V and J calls and clone size; D and trimming were determined from the DNA. The sample carries over 85,000 clones, 60% to 80% recorded once. V shed 4 bases, J shed 6 bases, and the junction held 12 bases outside the gene matches. This CDR3 contains 16 residues. Germline V gives CDR1 LGHNA, CDR2 YSLEER. This sequence was found in a female donor in good health and CMV-seronegative. The V and J genes are TRBV4-3 and TRBJ2-1; TRBD2 agrees at 7 bases. The sequenced sample was PBMCs. CDR3 nucleotides: TGCGCCAGCAGCCCCTCGACTAGCAGACTCAGCAATGAGCAGTTCTTC. Residues: CASSPSTSRLSNEQFF.